The 25 T cell receptor beta chains below come from one sample, sequenced in a study of technical replicates of blood from a few donors. Profiled with immunoSEQ multiplex PCR; TCRdb holds only in-frame clones, not every one. Of more than 90,000 clones in the sample, 85% to 95% were seen once. The specimen was T cells isolated from PBMCs. These receptors originate from a human donor in good health.

The V gene is TRBV18, the J gene TRBJ2-3; D is perhaps TRBD2 (5 bases). Trimming shortened V by 3 bases and J by 4 bases, and 14 bases separated the two germline ends. Germline CDR1 and CDR2: KGHSH and LQKENI. CDR3 length: 15 amino acids. CDR3 protein: CASSPVDLAADTQYF. DNA of the CDR3: TGTGCCAGCTCACCCGTGGACTTAGCCGCAGATACGCAGTATTTT.

As DNA, the CDR3 is TGCGCCAGCAGCCAGGGACTGTTGAACACTGAAGCTTTCTTT. Protein: CASSQGLLNTEAFF. The chain carries TRBV4-1 and TRBJ1-1, with D possibly being TRBD1 (5 bases). V lost 3 bases to trimming and J lost 0 bases, with 8 bases between them. CDR3 length: 14 residues. CDR1 is MGHRA and CDR2 is YSYEKL in the germline V gene.

V is TRBV18 and J is TRBJ2-7; 7 bases fit TRBD1. Looked up from germline, CDR1 is KGHSH and CDR2 is LQKENI. The CDR3 contains 16 residues. The junction had 12 bases not matched to a gene; V was cut back by 6 bases and J by 1 base. CDR3 sequence: CASSLARDSRSYEQYF. CDR3 in DNA: TGTGCCAGCTCCCTTGCGAGGGACAGCAGATCCTACGAGCAGTACTTC.

The J gene is TRBJ1-1, the V gene TRBV6-5; D uncertain. Trimming shortened V by 8 bases and J by 8 bases, and 12 bases separated the two germline ends. The CDR3 has 11 amino acids. The germline CDR1 and CDR2 sequences are MNHEY and SVGAGI. The CDR3 reads CASRGTAEAFF. The DNA of the CDR3 is TGTGCCAGCCGGGGTACAGCAGAAGCTTTCTTT.

The chain has TRBV29-1 and TRBJ2-2; tentatively, D is TRBD2 (5 bases). Between the trimmed V and J ends, which lost 4 bases and 0 bases, there was a span of 9 bases. CDR3 length equals 14 residues. From germline, CDR1 is SQVTM and CDR2 ANQGSEA. CDR3 DNA sequence: TGCAGCGTTGGGCGGGTAGCGAACACCGGGGAGCTGTTTTTT. Translated, it gives CSVGRVANTGELFF.

V usage is TRBV4-2 and J usage is TRBJ2-3, with TRBD1 matching 7 bases. Per germline, CDR1 LGHNA and CDR2 YNFKEQ. V shed 1 base and J 0 bases; nucleotides not matched to a gene: 4. This CDR3 spans 16 amino acids. CDR3 nucleotides: TGTGCCAGCAGCCAAGGGGACAGAACTAGCACAGATACGCAGTATTTT. It yields the protein CASSQGDRTSTDTQYF.

The chain couples TRBV6-1 to TRBJ2-1; no clear D gene. The CDR3 runs 15 residues. V was pared by 7 bases and J by 5 bases, with 18 bases between. CDR1 and CDR2 (germline): MNHNS, SASEGT. The CDR3 region is CASTLQVGVDNEQFF. As DNA, the CDR3 is TGTGCCAGCACCCTCCAGGTGGGCGTCGACAATGAGCAGTTCTTC.

A single count supports this clone. The junction shows a germline mismatch at one end, possibly a read error. The CDR3 loop reads CASSLGLGEILF. CDR3 in DNA: TGTGCCAGCAGCTTAGGACTGGGTGAGATCCTCTTT. This chain connects TRBV27 to TRBJ1-1, with D unresolved. There are 12 residues in the CDR3. CDR1 MNHEY and CDR2 SMNVEV come from the germline V gene (reference sequence).

V usage is TRBV2 and J usage is TRBJ2-6; TRBD1 matches at 7 bases. CDR1 and CDR2 from the germline V gene are SNHLY and FYNNEI. The CDR3 length is 15 residues. Unmatched junction bases numbered 5, after V lost 6 bases and J lost 3 bases. The CDR3 loop reads CASRATGVGANVLTF. The DNA of the CDR3 is TGTGCCAGCAGGGCCACAGGGGTTGGGGCCAACGTCCTGACTTTC.

This clone was seen once. This chain links TRBV19 with TRBJ2-7; D gene ambiguous. Trimming cost V 1 base and J 10 bases, with 11 bases left between them. The CDR3 is 12 amino acids. Germline CDR1 and CDR2: LNHDA and SQIVND (reference sequence). The CDR3, as DNA: TGTGCCAGTAGTATAGGGAGCCTAAGACAGTACTTC. This encodes CASSIGSLRQYF.

V usage is TRBV7-3 and J usage is TRBJ2-3; the D gene is possibly TRBD2 (5 bases). The CDR3 consists of 17 residues. Trimming took off 2 bases at V and 2 bases at J, with 17 bases between the two ends. The V gene's germline CDR1 is SGHTA and CDR2 FQGTGA. Here the CDR3 DNA reads TGTGCCAGCAGCTTAGGATCTTACGGCGGGTTCACAGATACGCAGTATTTT. Protein: CASSLGSYGGFTDTQYF.

CDR3 in DNA: TGTGCCAGCAGTGAAGCGCTTGGGACATTCGAGGGGTCCTACAATGAGCAGTTCTTC. This gives the protein CASSEALGTFEGSYNEQFF. The chain recombines TRBV2 with TRBJ2-1; TRBD1 might be the D (6 bases). CDR3 length: 19 residues. Trimming shortened V by 0 bases and J by 1 base, and 19 bases separated the two germline ends. Germline V gives CDR1 SNHLY, CDR2 FYNNEI.

This clone was counted once. The rearrangement joins TRBV29-1 to TRBJ1-4; D possibly corresponds to TRBD1 (5 bases). The germline gives CDR1 SQVTM, CDR2 ANQGSEA. Deletions cut 5 bases from V and 4 bases from J, with 11 bases between. The CDR3 runs to 13 residues. This CDR3 reads CSVRRGINEKLFF. In nucleotides, the CDR3 is TGCAGCGTTCGACGGGGGATTAATGAAAAACTGTTTTTT.

This chain links TRBV4-3 with TRBJ2-1; 7 positions agree with TRBD2. This CDR3 spans 17 amino acids. With 4 bases clipped from V and 2 bases from J, the junction kept 11 bases outside the gene matches. Germline-derived CDR1 and CDR2 are LGHNA and YSLEER. The CDR3 nucleotides are TGCGCCAGCAGCCCAAAACGACTAGCCGGTACCTACAATGAGCAGTTCTTC. Translated, it gives CASSPKRLAGTYNEQFF.

This chain links TRBV7-9 with TRBJ1-4, with TRBD1 matching over 10 bases. This CDR3 region has 17 residues. Germline-derived CDR1 and CDR2 are SEHNR and FQNEAQ (reference sequence). The J segment lost 8 bases and the V segment lost 2 bases, leaving 11 bases of the junction unmatched. CDR3 loop: CASSLMGQGPWDEKLFF. The CDR3 nucleotides are TGTGCCAGCAGCTTAATGGGACAGGGGCCCTGGGACGAAAAACTGTTTTTT.

The rearrangement links TRBV30 to TRBJ2-7; the match to TRBD1 covers 9 bases. CDR1 GTSNPN and CDR2 SVGIG come from the germline V gene (reference sequence). After removal of 3 bases from V and 6 bases from J, the junction contained 6 bases not matched to a gene. CDR3 length equals 13 residues. The CDR3 loop is CAWSPDRGGEQYF. CDR3 nucleotides: TGTGCCTGGAGCCCCGACAGGGGGGGCGAGCAGTACTTC. Full variable domain (rest looked up from reference TRBV30 and TRBJ2-7): SQTIHQWPATLVQPVGSPLSLECTVEGTSNPNLYWYRQAAGRGLQLLFYSVGIGQISSEVPQNLSASRPQDRQFILSSKKLLLSDSGFYLCAWSPDRGGEQYFGPGTRLTVT.

The chain has TRBV2 and TRBJ2-2; possible D gene TRBD1, 6 bases. This CDR3 region has 15 residues. Trimming took 4 bases from V and 4 from J, leaving 13 bases between them. The germline V gene has CDR1 SNHLY and CDR2 FYNNEI. CDR3 sequence (DNA): TGTGCCAGCAGTGGGGGGCGAGCCGGCACCGGGGAGCTGTTTTTT. It encodes CASSGGRAGTGELFF.

This sequence joins TRBV7-9 and TRBJ2-2, with 9 bases identical to TRBD2. This CDR3 has 16 residues. V was clipped by 5 bases and J by 5 bases; unmatched bases: 9. Germline CDR1 and CDR2: SEHNR and FQNEAQ (reference sequence). The CDR3 loop reads CASSLSGSISTGELFF. The DNA for the CDR3 is TGTGCCAGCAGCCTTAGCGGGAGTATATCAACCGGGGAGCTGTTTTTT.

This chain uses TRBV6-5 with TRBJ2-7; 7 bases agree with TRBD1. The V segment lost 6 bases and the J segment 2 bases; nucleotides outside the gene matches: 4. CDR3 length equals 13 residues. CDR1 and CDR2 (germline): MNHEY, SVGAGI. DNA of the CDR3: TGTGCCAGCAGGAGGACAGGACCCTACGAGCAGTACTTC. Its protein is CASRRTGPYEQYF.

Worth noting for this clone: The same CDR3 can be traced to other DNA sequences in this sample. The J gene is TRBJ1-5, the V gene TRBV10-3, with no clear D. V was clipped by 3 bases and J by 0 bases, with 12 bases between them. There are 16 residues in the CDR3. The V gene's germline CDR1 is ENHRY and CDR2 SYGVKD. The CDR3 sequence: CAISDPENYSNQPQHF. The CDR3 DNA follows: TGTGCCATCAGTGATCCCGAGAATTATAGCAATCAGCCCCAGCATTTT.

This rearrangement joins TRBV6-5 to TRBJ1-5; D possibly corresponds to TRBD1 (5 bases). The CDR3 covers 15 residues. Germline CDR1 is MNHEY and CDR2 is SVGAGI. Trimming took 4 bases from V and 2 from J, leaving 12 bases between them. CDR3 nucleotide sequence: TGTGCCAGCAGTTCTGTCAGGGAAGGCAATCAGCCCCAGCATTTT. It yields the protein CASSSVREGNQPQHF.

This rearrangement joins TRBV7-2 to TRBJ2-7, with D perhaps matching TRBD2 (5 bases). Trimming took 3 bases from V and 4 from J, leaving 10 bases between them. This CDR3 has 13 residues. Per germline, CDR1 SGHTA and CDR2 FQGNSA. This CDR3 is CASSFGLAYEQYF. The CDR3 bases are TGTGCCAGCAGCTTTGGTCTAGCATACGAGCAGTACTTC.

The chain employs TRBV11-2 and TRBJ2-1; maybe TRBD2 (5 bases). Trimming left V 1 base short and J 10 bases short, with 5 bases between. CDR1 SGHAT and CDR2 FQNNGV come from the germline V gene. The CDR3 runs 11 residues. CDR3 protein: CASSLAGEQFF. DNA for the CDR3: TGTGCCAGCAGCTTAGCGGGGGAGCAGTTCTTC. Full variable domain (missing parts from reference TRBV11-2 and TRBJ2-1): EAGVAQSPRYKIIEKRQSVAFWCNPISGHATLYWYQQILGQGPKLLIQFQNNGVVDDSQLPKDRFSAERLKGVDSTLKIQPAKLEDSAVYLCASSLAGEQFFGPGTRLTVL.

This chain connects TRBV13 to TRBJ2-3, with 8 bases aligning to TRBD2. The CDR3 runs 14 residues. With 5 bases clipped from V and 7 bases from J, the junction kept 8 bases outside the gene matches. Looked up from germline, CDR1 is PRHDT and CDR2 is FYEKMQ (reference sequence). CDR3 DNA: TGTGCCAGCAGCCCCACTAGCGGAGGGAATACGCAGTATTTT. Encoded protein: CASSPTSGGNTQYF.

The chain uses TRBV28 and TRBJ1-5; possibly TRBD1 for D (5 bases). The CDR3 loop spans 13 amino acids. CDR1 is MDHEN, CDR2 SYDVKM, per germline. The ends were cut back, 3 bases at V and 3 bases at J, with 6 bases in the middle. CDR3 in DNA: TGTGCCAGCAGTTTCGGACACAATCAGCCCCAGCATTTT. Amino acids: CASSFGHNQPQHF.